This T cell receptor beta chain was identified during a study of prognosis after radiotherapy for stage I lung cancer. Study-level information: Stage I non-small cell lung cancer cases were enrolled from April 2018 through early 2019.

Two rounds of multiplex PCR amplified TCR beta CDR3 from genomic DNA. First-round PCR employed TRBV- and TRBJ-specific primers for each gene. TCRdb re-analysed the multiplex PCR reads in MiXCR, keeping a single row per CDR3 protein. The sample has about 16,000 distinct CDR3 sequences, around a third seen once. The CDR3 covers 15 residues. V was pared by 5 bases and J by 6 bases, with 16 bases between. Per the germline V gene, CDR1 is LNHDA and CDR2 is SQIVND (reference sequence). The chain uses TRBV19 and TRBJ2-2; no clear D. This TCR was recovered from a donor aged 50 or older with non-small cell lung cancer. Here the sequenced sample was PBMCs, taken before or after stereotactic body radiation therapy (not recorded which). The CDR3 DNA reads TGTGCCAGTAGTCGTAGCAGAGCCCCCGCCGGGGAGCTGTTTTTT. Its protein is CASSRSRAPAGELFF.